The rows below give T cell receptor beta chains drawn from one sample of a study of type 1 regulatory T cells. Using its own MiXCR run on the reads, TCRdb lists one record per CDR3 protein. The sample yields about 97,000 distinct CDR3 sequences, roughly 28% seen once. The sequencing sample was made of CD4+ T cells, either the whole sample or a sorted fraction (not recorded which). The receptors shown here come from a human donor in good health. The CDR3 runs from the conserved cysteine through the conserved F or W. D genes are given only for firm matches.

TRBJ2-5 | TRBV7-2 | - | CASTPEPGMETQYF
TRBJ2-1 | TRBV29-1 | - | CSVEASSRRFGNEQFF
TRBJ2-1 | TRBV7-3 | TRBD2 | CASSPQGPSGSPQFF
TRBJ1-2 | TRBV18 | - | CASSPDYGYTF
TRBJ2-7 | TRBV10-2 | TRBD1 | CASRVGQGGYEQYF
TRBJ2-7 | TRBV29-1 | TRBD1 | CSVEESWTGGYEQYF
TRBJ2-1 | TRBV6-5 | - | CASSQRVGEQFF
TRBJ1-2 | TRBV29-1 | - | CSVAGGDGPNYGYTF
TRBJ2-1 | TRBV12-3/TRBV12-4 | - | CASSSQGGGNEQFF
TRBJ2-5 | TRBV4-1 | - | CASSQGYGTPQQETQYF
TRBJ2-3 | TRBV20-1 | TRBD1 | CSAPRSGTGRTDTQYF
TRBJ2-1 | TRBV29-1 | TRBD2 | CSVEWTSGRSRSYNEQFF
TRBJ2-1 | TRBV20-1 | - | CSARLDGQGGNEQFF
TRBJ2-5 | TRBV19 | - | CASSPTRRETQYF
TRBJ2-7 | TRBV5-1 | TRBD1 | CASSTGQGTYEQYF
TRBJ2-5 | TRBV7-3 | - | CASSLIRRGPFPKETQYF
TRBJ2-5 | TRBV7-2 | - | CASSSTLIQETQYF
TRBJ2-2 | TRBV3-1 | - | CASSQDWVGRVEAGELFF
TRBJ2-1 | TRBV5-4 | - | CASSTLGASGEQFF
TRBJ2-1 | TRBV5-1 | TRBD2 | CASSLLRLAGGSVGEQFF
TRBJ2-2 | TRBV9 | TRBD2 | CASSGGGTRRTGELFF
TRBJ2-7 | TRBV19 | - | CASSMGRVYEQYF
TRBJ1-5 | TRBV19 | - | CASSIVEGANQPQHF
TRBJ2-2 | TRBV4-1 | - | CASSQDYPNTGELFF
TRBJ2-5 | TRBV20-1 | TRBD2 | CSAARSSGGHETQYF
TRBJ2-1 | TRBV20-1 | - | CSAHRLNEQFF
TRBJ2-2 | TRBV15 | - | CATSRGADTGELFF
TRBJ2-7 | TRBV7-9 | - | CASSLELGQGREQYF
TRBJ2-7 | TRBV5-1 | TRBD2 | CASSGGREGYEQYF
TRBJ2-7 | TRBV6-5 | TRBD1 | CASRNLGQGEQYF
TRBJ1-1 | TRBV19 | - | CASIRGRGNTEAFF
TRBJ2-1 | TRBV6-5 | TRBD2 | CASSASGSSLNEQFF
TRBJ2-1 | TRBV7-3 | TRBD2 | CASSTRLAGYNEQFF
TRBJ2-7 | TRBV10-3 | - | CVISAAEEQYF
TRBJ2-1 | TRBV29-1 | - | CSVEFLAYNEQFF
TRBJ2-7 | TRBV28 | TRBD1 | CASSLVSGTGTYEQYF
TRBJ1-4 | TRBV20-1 | - | CSATGLFDDEKLFF
TRBJ2-7 | TRBV11-2 | TRBD2 | CASSLLPSGYEQYF
TRBJ2-1 | TRBV6-2/TRBV6-3 | TRBD2 | CASSYVAGGSRVNEQFF
TRBJ2-6 | TRBV7-2 | - | CASSLAGSSGANVLTF
TRBJ1-3 | TRBV29-1 | - | CSVGGGNTIYF
TRBJ2-7 | TRBV3-1 | - | CASSRRTPYEQYF
TRBJ2-3 | TRBV5-1 | - | CASSPNGGVGDTQYF
TRBJ2-1 | TRBV24-1 | TRBD2 | CVTSDPESGSSYNEQFF
TRBJ2-1 | TRBV15 | TRBD1 | CATSRDRVNDEQFF
TRBJ2-3 | TRBV19 | - | CASSIRGITDTQYF
TRBJ1-2 | TRBV7-2 | TRBD1 | CASSFMERSGTGKSGYTF
TRBJ2-5 | TRBV5-1 | - | CTSKLGTVQETQYF
TRBJ2-7 | TRBV7-2 | TRBD1 | CASSVDRVGEQYF
TRBJ2-7 | TRBV19 | - | CASRKDNSYEQYF